This T cell receptor (beta chain) was retrieved from a study of cytomegalovirus exposure and HLA in healthy donors. This CDR3 contains 15 residues. V trimming: 5 bases; J trimming: 9 bases; junction bases outside the gene matches: 8. Germline-derived CDR1 and CDR2 are MNHEY and SMNVEV (reference sequence). Here immunoSEQ multiplex PCR was the method, and the copy in TCRdb shows in-frame clones only, minus some. The data contain under 300,000 clones, 80% to 90% of them seen just once; the ten biggest clones take up roughly 1%. The sequence was obtained from a woman aged 18-35 years in good health and CMV-seronegative. Sample: PBMCs. This chain joins TRBV27 and TRBJ2-1; the match to TRBD1 covers 12 bases. Here the CDR3 DNA reads TGTGCCAGCAGTCCGGGGGGACAGGGGGCCGGTGAGCAGTTCTTC. Translation gives CASSPGGQGAGEQFF.